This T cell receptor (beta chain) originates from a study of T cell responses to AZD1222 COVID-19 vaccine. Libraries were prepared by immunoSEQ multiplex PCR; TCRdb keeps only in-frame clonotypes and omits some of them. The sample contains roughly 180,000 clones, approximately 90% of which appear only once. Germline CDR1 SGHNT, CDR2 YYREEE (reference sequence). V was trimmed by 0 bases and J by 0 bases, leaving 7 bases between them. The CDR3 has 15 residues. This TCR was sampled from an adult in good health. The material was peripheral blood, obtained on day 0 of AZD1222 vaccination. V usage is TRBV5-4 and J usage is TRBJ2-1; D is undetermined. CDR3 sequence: CASSLDPSSYNEQFF. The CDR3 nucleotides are TGTGCCAGCAGCTTGGATCCAAGCTCCTACAATGAGCAGTTCTTC.